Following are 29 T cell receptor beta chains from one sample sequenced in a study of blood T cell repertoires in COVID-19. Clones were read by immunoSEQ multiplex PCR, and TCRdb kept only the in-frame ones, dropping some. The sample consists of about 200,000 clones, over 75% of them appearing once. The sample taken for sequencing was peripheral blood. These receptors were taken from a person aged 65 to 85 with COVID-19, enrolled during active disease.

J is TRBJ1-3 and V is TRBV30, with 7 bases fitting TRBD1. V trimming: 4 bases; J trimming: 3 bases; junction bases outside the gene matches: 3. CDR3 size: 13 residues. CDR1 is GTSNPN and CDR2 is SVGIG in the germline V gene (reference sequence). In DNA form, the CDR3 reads TGTGCCTGGACCCAGGGGGGTGGAAACACCATATATTTT. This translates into CAWTQGGGNTIYF.

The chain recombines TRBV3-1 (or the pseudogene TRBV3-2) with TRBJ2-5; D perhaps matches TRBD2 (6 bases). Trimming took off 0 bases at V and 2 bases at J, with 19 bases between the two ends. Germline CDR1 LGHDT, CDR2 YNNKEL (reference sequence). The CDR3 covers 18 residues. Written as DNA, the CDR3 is TGTGCCAGCAGCCAAGATCCGCGTATGAAAAGCGGGCAAGAGACCCAGTACTTC. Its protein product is CASSQDPRMKSGQETQYF.

The CDR3 bases are TGTGCCAGTTCCCCCCCAAAGAGTCAGCCCCAGCATTTT. Translation: CASSPPKSQPQHF. The chain employs TRBV19 and TRBJ1-5; no definite D call. Trimming cost V 8 bases and J 6 bases, with 14 bases left between them. There are 13 residues in the CDR3. CDR1 is LNHDA and CDR2 is SQIVND in the germline V gene (reference sequence). Using reference TRBV19 and TRBJ1-5 for the parts outside the CDR3, the full variable domain is DGGITQSPKYLFRKEGQNVTLSCEQNLNHDAMYWYRQDPGQGLRLIYYSQIVNDFQKGDIAEGYSVSREKKESFPLTVTSAQKNPTAFYLCASSPPKSQPQHFGDGTRLSIL.

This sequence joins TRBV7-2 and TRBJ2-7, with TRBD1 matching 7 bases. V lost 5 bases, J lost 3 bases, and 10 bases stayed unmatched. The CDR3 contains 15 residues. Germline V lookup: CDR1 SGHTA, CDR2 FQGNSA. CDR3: CASSIRQGPSYEQYF. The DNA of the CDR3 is TGTGCCAGCAGCATCCGACAGGGTCCCAGCTACGAGCAGTACTTC.

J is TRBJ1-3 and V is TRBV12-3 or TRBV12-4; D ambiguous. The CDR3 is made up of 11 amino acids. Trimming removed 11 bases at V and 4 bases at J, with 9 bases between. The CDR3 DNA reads TGTGCCGGCTCGGGAGGAAACACCATATATTTT. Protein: CAGSGGNTIYF.

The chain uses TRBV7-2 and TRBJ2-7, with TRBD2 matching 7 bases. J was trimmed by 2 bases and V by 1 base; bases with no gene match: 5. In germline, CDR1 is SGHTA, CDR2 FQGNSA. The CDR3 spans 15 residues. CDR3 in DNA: TGTGCCAGCAGCTTAGACGGGGGGAAACCCTACGAGCAGTACTTC. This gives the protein CASSLDGGKPYEQYF.

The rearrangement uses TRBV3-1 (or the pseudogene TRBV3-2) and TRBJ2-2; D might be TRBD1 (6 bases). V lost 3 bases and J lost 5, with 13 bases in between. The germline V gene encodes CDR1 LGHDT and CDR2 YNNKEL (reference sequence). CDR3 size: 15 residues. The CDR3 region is CASSQGAPPTGELFF. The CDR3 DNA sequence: TGTGCCAGCAGCCAGGGGGCACCCCCAACCGGGGAGCTGTTTTTT.

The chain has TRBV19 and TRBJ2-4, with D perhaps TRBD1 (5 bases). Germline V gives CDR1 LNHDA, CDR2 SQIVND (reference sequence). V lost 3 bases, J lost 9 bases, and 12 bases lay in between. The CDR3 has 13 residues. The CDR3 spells CASSMDTPRIQYF. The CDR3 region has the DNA TGTGCCAGTAGTATGGACACCCCACGCATTCAGTACTTC.

CDR3 coding DNA: TGTGCCAGCAGTAGGACAGTACTCACTAACTATGGCTACACCTTC. As protein: CASSRTVLTNYGYTF. This sequence joins TRBV28 and TRBJ1-2, with D possibly being TRBD1 (6 bases). The V end was cut by 5 bases, the J end by 0 bases, with 13 bases between. This CDR3 region has 15 residues. Per the germline V gene, CDR1 is MDHEN and CDR2 is SYDVKM.

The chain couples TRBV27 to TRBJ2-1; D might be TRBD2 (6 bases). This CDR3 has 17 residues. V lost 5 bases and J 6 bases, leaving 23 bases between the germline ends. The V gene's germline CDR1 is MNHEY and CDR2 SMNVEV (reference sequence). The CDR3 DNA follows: TGTGCCAGCAGTCCATCCCGGGTTTTGCGGGGTCTCAATGAGCAGTTCTTC. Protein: CASSPSRVLRGLNEQFF.

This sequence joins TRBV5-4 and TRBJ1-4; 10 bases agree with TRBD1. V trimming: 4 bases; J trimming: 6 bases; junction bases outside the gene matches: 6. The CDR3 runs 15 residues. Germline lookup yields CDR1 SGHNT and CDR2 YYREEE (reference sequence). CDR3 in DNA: TGTGCCAGCAGCAAGGGACAGGGGCTTGATGAAAAACTGTTTTTT. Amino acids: CASSKGQGLDEKLFF.

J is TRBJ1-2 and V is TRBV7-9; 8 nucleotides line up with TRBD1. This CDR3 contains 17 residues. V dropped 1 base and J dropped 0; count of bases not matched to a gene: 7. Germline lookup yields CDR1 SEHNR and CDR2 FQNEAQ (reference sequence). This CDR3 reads CASSLDPGQGTNYGYTF. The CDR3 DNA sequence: TGTGCCAGCAGCTTAGATCCAGGACAGGGAACTAACTATGGCTACACCTTC.

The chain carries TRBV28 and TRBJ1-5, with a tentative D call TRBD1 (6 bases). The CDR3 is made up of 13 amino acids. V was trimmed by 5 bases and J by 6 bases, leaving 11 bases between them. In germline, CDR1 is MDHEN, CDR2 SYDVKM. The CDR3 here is CASSPDRIQPQHF. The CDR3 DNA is TGTGCCAGCAGTCCGGACAGAATTCAGCCCCAGCATTTT.

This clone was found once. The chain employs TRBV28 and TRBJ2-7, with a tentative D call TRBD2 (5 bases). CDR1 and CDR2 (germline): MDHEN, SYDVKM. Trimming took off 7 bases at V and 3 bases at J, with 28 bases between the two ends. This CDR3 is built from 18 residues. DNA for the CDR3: TGTGCCAGCACCCCTCTCCGAGACAACTCCTATCGGGACTACGAGCAGTACTTC. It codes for CASTPLRDNSYRDYEQYF.

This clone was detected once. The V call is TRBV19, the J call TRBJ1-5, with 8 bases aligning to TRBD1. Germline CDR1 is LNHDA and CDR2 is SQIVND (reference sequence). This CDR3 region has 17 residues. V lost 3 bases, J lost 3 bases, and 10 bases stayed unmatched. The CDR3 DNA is TGTGCCAGTAGTATTGTGGCAGGGGGCGAAGACAATCAGCCCCAGCATTTT. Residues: CASSIVAGGEDNQPQHF.

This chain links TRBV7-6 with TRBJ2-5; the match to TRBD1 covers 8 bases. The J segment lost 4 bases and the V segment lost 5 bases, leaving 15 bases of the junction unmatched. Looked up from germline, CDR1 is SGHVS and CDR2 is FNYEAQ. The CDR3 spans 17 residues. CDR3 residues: CASSPSIAGTGIETQYF. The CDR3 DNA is TGTGCCAGCAGCCCATCAATCGCCGGGACAGGAATAGAGACCCAGTACTTC.

The chain's CDR3 is CASSFGLRTTDTGELFF. Written as DNA, the CDR3 is TGTGCCAGCAGCTTCGGACTAAGAACAACGGACACCGGGGAGCTGTTTTTT. The V and J genes are TRBV5-6 and TRBJ2-2; D is perhaps TRBD2 (6 bases). CDR1 is SGHDT, CDR2 YYEEEE, per germline. CDR3 length equals 17 residues. V lost 2 bases and J 3 bases, leaving 17 bases between the germline ends.

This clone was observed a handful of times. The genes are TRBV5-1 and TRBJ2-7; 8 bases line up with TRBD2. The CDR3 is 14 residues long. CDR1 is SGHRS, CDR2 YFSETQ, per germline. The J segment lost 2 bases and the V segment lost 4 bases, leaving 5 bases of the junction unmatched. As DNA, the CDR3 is TGCGCCAGCAGCGTACAGCGGGAGACCTACGAGCAGTACTTC. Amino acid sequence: CASSVQRETYEQYF.

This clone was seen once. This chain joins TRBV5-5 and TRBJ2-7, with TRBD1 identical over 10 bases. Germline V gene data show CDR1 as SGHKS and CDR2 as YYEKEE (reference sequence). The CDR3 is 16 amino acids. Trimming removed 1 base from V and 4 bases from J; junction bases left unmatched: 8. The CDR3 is CASSLISGQGVYEQYF. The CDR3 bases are TGTGCCAGCAGCTTGATATCCGGACAGGGGGTTTACGAGCAGTACTTC.

DNA of the CDR3: TGCGCCAGCAGTTTAGCGGGAAAATATGAGCAGTTCTTC. It is translated as CASSLAGKYEQFF. The chain employs TRBV5-1 and TRBJ2-1, with TRBD2 matching over 8 bases. CDR1 and CDR2 (germline): SGHRS, YFSETQ. The trim removed 5 bases at V and 8 bases at J, leaving 6 bases unmatched. The CDR3 has 13 residues.

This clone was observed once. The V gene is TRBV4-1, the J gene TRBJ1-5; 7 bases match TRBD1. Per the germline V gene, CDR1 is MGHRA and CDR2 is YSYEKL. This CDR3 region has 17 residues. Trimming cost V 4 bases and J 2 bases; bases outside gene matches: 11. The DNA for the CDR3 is TGCGCCAGCAGCCTAGATCCCGGGACAGCAGGCAATCAGCCCCAGCATTTT. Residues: CASSLDPGTAGNQPQHF.

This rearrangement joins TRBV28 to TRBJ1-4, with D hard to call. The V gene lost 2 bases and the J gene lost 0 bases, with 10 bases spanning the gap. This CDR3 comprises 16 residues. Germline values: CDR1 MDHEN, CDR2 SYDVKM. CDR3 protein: CASSLTRFPTNEKLFF. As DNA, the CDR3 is TGTGCCAGCAGTTTAACGAGGTTTCCAACTAATGAAAAACTGTTTTTT.

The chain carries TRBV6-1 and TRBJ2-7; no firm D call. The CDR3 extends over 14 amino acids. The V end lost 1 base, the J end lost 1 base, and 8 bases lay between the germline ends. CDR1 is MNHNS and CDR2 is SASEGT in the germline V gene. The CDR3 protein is CASSEGSGSYEQYF. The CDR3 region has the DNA TGTGCCAGCAGTGAAGGGTCAGGATCCTACGAGCAGTACTTC.

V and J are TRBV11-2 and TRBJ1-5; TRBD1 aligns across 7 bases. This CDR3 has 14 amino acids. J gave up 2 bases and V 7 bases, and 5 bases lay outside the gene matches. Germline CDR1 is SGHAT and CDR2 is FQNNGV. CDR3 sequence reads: CASKQGTGNQPQHF. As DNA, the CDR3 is TGTGCCAGCAAGCAGGGGACAGGCAATCAGCCCCAGCATTTT.

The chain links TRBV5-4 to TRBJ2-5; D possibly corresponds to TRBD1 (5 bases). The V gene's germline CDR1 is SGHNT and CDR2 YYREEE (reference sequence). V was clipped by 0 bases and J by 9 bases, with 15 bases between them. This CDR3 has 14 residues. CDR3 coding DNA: TGTGCCAGCAGCTTGGCCGAAGGGGTATCGGCCCAGTACTTC. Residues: CASSLAEGVSAQYF.

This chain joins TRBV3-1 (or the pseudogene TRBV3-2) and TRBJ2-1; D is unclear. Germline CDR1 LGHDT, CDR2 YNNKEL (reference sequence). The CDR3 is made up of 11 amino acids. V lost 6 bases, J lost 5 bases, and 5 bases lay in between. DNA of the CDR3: TGTGCCAGCAGACTCAACAATGAGCAGTTCTTC. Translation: CASRLNNEQFF.

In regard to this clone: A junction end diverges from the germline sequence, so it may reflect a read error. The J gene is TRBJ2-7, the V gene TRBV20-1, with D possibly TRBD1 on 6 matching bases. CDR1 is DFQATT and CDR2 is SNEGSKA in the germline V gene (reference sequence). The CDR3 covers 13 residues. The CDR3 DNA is TGCAGTGCTAGTAAAAACAGGGCCTACGGGCAGTACTTC. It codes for CSASKNRAYGQYF.

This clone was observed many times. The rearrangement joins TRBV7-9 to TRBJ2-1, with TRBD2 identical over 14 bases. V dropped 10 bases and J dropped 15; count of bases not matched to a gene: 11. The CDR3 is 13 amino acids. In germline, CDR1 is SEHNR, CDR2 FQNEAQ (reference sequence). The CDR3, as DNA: TGTGCCACCGGTATGACTAGCGGGAGGGAAAGGTTCTTC. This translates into CATGMTSGRERFF.

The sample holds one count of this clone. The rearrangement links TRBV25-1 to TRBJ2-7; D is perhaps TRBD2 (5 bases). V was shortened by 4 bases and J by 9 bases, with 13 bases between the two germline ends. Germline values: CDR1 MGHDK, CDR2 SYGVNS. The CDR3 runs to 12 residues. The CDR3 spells CASSAGLTAQYF. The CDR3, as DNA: TGTGCCAGCAGTGCGGGGTTAACGGCGCAGTACTTC.